This is a list of T cell receptor beta chains from one sample in a study of cytomegalovirus exposure and HLA in healthy donors. Here immunoSEQ multiplex PCR was the method, and the copy in TCRdb shows in-frame clones only, minus some. Found here are 150,000 to 200,000 clones, 80% of them singletons; the top ten hold 6.5% to 8.5%. Sample: PBMCs. The receptors come from a man aged 25-45 years in good health and CMV-seropositive. Each CDR3 is given with its conserved first and last residue. D genes are given only for firm matches. Rows give clone size only sometimes, using once, few, many, or a class for an expanded clone.

TRBD1	TRBV10-3	.	TRBJ2-2	TGTGCCACGATGGGACAGCCCGACACCGGGGAGCTGTTTTTT	CATMGQPDTGELFF
TRBD1	TRBV7-3	.	TRBJ1-5	TGTGCCAGCAGCTCGTCCGGGACAGGGAGTAATCAGCCCCAGCATTTT	CASSSSGTGSNQPQHF
TRBD1	TRBV13	.	TRBJ2-7	TGTGCCAGCAGCAGCACGGGACAGTCCTACGAGCAGTACTTC	CASSSTGQSYEQYF
TRBD2	TRBV5-6	few	TRBJ2-3	TGTGCCAGCAGCCAGGGACTAGCGGGAGGAGGTAGGACAGATACGCAGTATTTT	CASSQGLAGGGRTDTQYF
.	TRBV5-1	.	TRBJ2-7	TGCGCCAGCAGCTTGGCCCCGGGGACCTACGAGCAGTACTTC	CASSLAPGTYEQYF
.	TRBV6-1	.	TRBJ1-2	TGTGCCAGCAGTGAAGTAGCCTTTACCCGCTATGGCTACACCTTC	CASSEVAFTRYGYTF
.	TRBV27	.	TRBJ1-5	TGTGCCAGCAGTTCCCTAAGCGGGGCTCAGCCCCAGCATTTT	CASSSLSGAQPQHF
TRBD1	TRBV10-3	.	TRBJ1-5	TGTGCCATCAGTTCGCAGGGGGACAATCAGCCCCAGCATTTT	CAISSQGDNQPQHF
TRBD2	TRBV11-2	.	TRBJ2-7	TGTGCCAGCAGCTTCGGACTAGGCACCTACGAGCAGTACTTC	CASSFGLGTYEQYF
.	TRBV13	.	TRBJ1-2	TGTGCCAGCTTAGCTCTTAATGGCTACACCTTC	CASLALNGYTF
TRBD2	TRBV27	.	TRBJ2-7	TGTGCCAGCAGTTTACAAAACCGGCGCGGGACTAGCGGGACCGAGCAGTACTTC	CASSLQNRRGTSGTEQYF
.	TRBV6-8	.	TRBJ1-2	TGTGCCAGCAGCCCGACAGCCCTCCGGCGTTATGGCTACACCTTC	CASSPTALRRYGYTF
.	TRBV4-1	.	TRBJ2-3	TGCGCCAGCAGCCAACCGAGCACAGATACGCAGTATTTT	CASSQPSTDTQYF
.	TRBV7-3	.	TRBJ2-7	TGTGCCAGCAGCTTCCGACATGCCTACGAGCAGTACTTC	CASSFRHAYEQYF
TRBD1	TRBV9	.	TRBJ2-2	TGTGCCAGCAGCGTAATGGCAGGGGGCCTCGCCGGGGAGCTGTTTTTT	CASSVMAGGLAGELFF
TRBD2	TRBV7-9	.	TRBJ2-7	TGTGCCAGCAGCTCCTCCATAGAAGGGAGGGGTTACGAGCAGTACTTC	CASSSSIEGRGYEQYF
.	TRBV5-4	.	TRBJ1-2	TGTGCCAGCAGCTTGATTCTAGGAGGTGGCTACACCTTC	CASSLILGGGYTF
.	TRBV9	.	TRBJ2-7	TGTGCCAGCAGCGTAGGAGGGGATGGGGGGAAAGAGCAGTACTTC	CASSVGGDGGKEQYF
TRBD1	TRBV7-9	few	TRBJ2-1	TGTGCCAGCAGCTTAGCATTGGGCAGGGGGCAGGACAATGAGCAGTTCTTC	CASSLALGRGQDNEQFF
TRBD2	TRBV4-2	few	TRBJ2-3	TGTGCCAGCAGCCAAGAACTACTAGCGGGGGGGAGCACAGATACGCAGTATTTT	CASSQELLAGGSTDTQYF
TRBD2	TRBV7-9	.	TRBJ2-7	TGTGCCAGCAGCCGTCCTAGCGGGTCCACCTGCGAGCAGTACTTC	CASSRPSGSTCEQYF
.	TRBV10-3	.	TRBJ2-3	TGTGCCACCACCTCCGGGACTTCTACAGATACGCAGTATTTT	CATTSGTSTDTQYF
TRBD2	TRBV7-9	many	TRBJ2-3	TGTGCCAGCAGCTCCCGGGAGGCGAACACAGATACGCAGTATTTT	CASSSREANTDTQYF
TRBD1	TRBV9	.	TRBJ1-5	TGTGCCAGCAGCGCCGGGGGACAGGGAAATCAGCCCCAGCATTTT	CASSAGGQGNQPQHF
.	TRBV4-2	.	TRBJ2-7	TGTGCCAGCAGCCAGGCACGCGGGTCCAGCTCCTACGAGCAGTACTTC	CASSQARGSSSYEQYF
TRBD1	TRBV5-1	.	TRBJ2-7	TGCGCCAGCAGCCCCAACCGGGACAGCTCCTACGAGCAGTACTTC	CASSPNRDSSYEQYF
.	TRBV5-4	.	TRBJ1-1	TGTGCCAGCAGCTTGCTCTCGGGCAAGGGGATGAACACTGAAGCTTTCTTT	CASSLLSGKGMNTEAFF
.	TRBV28	few	TRBJ2-7	TGTGCCAGCAGTACCTTCGGTTACGAGCAGTACTTC	CASSTFGYEQYF
.	TRBV6-1	once	TRBJ1-2	TGTGCCATCCAGGGTGTCCTCTCGTCTGGCTACACCTTC	CAIQGVLSSGYTF
TRBD1	TRBV2	.	TRBJ1-1	TGTGCCAGCGGGGTGGACAGGGGCACTGAAGCTTTCTTT	CASGVDRGTEAFF
.	TRBV6-6	.	TRBJ1-6	TGTGCCAGCAGTTACTCAGGCGAGGTCGATTCACCCCTCCACTTT	CASSYSGEVDSPLHF
.	TRBV6-5	.	TRBJ2-3	TGTGCCAGCAGTTGGCAGGGCACAGATACGCAGTATTTT	CASSWQGTDTQYF
.	TRBV4-3	.	TRBJ2-5	TGCGCCAGCAGCCAAAGTAGGGGATGGGGAGAGACCCAGTACTTC	CASSQSRGWGETQYF
TRBD2	TRBV5-1	.	TRBJ2-1	TGCGCCAGCAGCTTGGCTAGCGGGGGCGGCCCGGAGCAGTTCTTC	CASSLASGGGPEQFF
.	TRBV5-6	few	TRBJ2-3	TGTGCCAGCAGCTTGGCCTGGACACGCCCCATGGCCCGCACAGATACGCAGTATTTT	CASSLAWTRPMARTDTQYF
.	TRBV5-6	.	TRBJ2-7	TGTGCCAGCAGCTTCGGGAATAACGAGCAGTACTTC	CASSFGNNEQYF
TRBD2	TRBV6-5	.	TRBJ2-1	TGTGCCAGCAGCCTCAGACTAGCTTCCTACAATGAGCAGTTCTTC	CASSLRLASYNEQFF